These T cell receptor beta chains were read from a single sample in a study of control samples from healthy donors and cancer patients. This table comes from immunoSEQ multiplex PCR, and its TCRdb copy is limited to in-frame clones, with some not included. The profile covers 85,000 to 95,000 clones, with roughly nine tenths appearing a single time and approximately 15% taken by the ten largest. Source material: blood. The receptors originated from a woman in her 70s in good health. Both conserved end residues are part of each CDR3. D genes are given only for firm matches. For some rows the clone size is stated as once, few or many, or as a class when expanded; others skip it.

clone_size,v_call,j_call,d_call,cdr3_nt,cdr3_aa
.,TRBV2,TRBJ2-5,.,TGTGCCAGCAGTGAACTGAGGCAGCCCCAAGAGACCCAGTACTTC,CASSELRQPQETQYF
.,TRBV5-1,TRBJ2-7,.,TGCGCCAGCAGCTTGAACAGGGCTGGAAACGAGCAGTACTTC,CASSLNRAGNEQYF
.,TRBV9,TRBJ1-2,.,TGTGCCAGCAGCGTCGACGGCAGGGGCCCGAGTGGCTACACCTTC,CASSVDGRGPSGYTF
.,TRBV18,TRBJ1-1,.,TGTGCCAGCTCACCAGGGGGGAACACTGAAGCTTTCTTT,CASSPGGNTEAFF
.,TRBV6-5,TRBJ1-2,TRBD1,TGTGCCAGTCTCGGGACAGGGGGTACTAACTATGGCTACACCTTC,CASLGTGGTNYGYTF
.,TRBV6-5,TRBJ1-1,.,TGTGCCAGCGGCCCAAGAAGGAACACTGAAGCTTTCTTT,CASGPRRNTEAFF
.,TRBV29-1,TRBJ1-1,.,TGCAGCGTTGAAAAGGGGGACAACACTGAAGCTTTCTTT,CSVEKGDNTEAFF
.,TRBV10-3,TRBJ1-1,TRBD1,TGTGCCTCCGGGACAGGGTTGGGTGAAGCTTTCTTT,CASGTGLGEAFF
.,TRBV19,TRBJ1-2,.,TGTGCCAGTAAGGCCTCCGTTGGGGCCAGCTATGGCTACACCTTC,CASKASVGASYGYTF
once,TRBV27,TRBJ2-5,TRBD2,TGTGCCAGCAGGCGTTCTAGCGGGAGAGAGACCCAGTACTTC,CASRRSSGRETQYF
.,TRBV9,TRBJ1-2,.,TGTGCCAGCAGCGGTACCGGGGTGGATAACTATGGCTACACCTTC,CASSGTGVDNYGYTF
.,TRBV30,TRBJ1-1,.,TGTGCCCGCCCCGGCCCGGCCGAAGCTTTCTTT,CARPGPAEAFF
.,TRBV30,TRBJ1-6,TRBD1,TGTGCCTGGAGTGACAGGGGCAATTCACCCCTCCACTTT,CAWSDRGNSPLHF
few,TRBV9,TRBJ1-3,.,TGTGCCAGCAGCCTTCTCCATGGGACGGACTCTGGAAACACCATATATTTT,CASSLLHGTDSGNTIYF
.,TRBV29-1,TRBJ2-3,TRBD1,TGCAGCGTTCGACAGGGCCCTTTGTCTGATACGCAGTATTTT,CSVRQGPLSDTQYF
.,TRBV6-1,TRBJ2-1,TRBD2,TGTGCCAGCAGTGAACGCCCCGGGACTAGCGGGAATGAGCAGTTCTTC,CASSERPGTSGNEQFF
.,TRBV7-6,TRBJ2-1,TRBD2,TGTGCCAGCAGCACACTAGCGGGAGCCTCCTACAATGAGCAGTTCTTC,CASSTLAGASYNEQFF
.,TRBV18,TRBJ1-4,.,TGTGCCAGCTCACCCCAACAGGGAGGTGGTGAAAAACTGTTTTTT,CASSPQQGGGEKLFF
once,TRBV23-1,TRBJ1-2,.,TGCGCCAGCATTTTAGGGGGAAACCACTATGGCTACACCTTC,CASILGGNHYGYTF
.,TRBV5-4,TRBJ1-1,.,TGTGCCAGCAGCCGGGATGCTATACAGGGTATGAACACTGAAGCTTTCTTT,CASSRDAIQGMNTEAFF
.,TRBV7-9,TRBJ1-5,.,TGTGCCAGCAGCACAAGGACGCCATCCACGGTAGCCCAGCATTTT,CASSTRTPSTVAQHF
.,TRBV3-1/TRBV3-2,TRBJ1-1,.,TGTGCCAGCAGCCAAGTTGGGTCAGATGAAGCTTTCTTT,CASSQVGSDEAFF
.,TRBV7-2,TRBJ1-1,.,TGTGCCAGCAGCTTTCCGAACACTGAAGCTTTCTTT,CASSFPNTEAFF
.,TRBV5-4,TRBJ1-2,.,TGTGCCAGCAGCAATCCCGGGCCAACTAACTATGGCTACACCTTC,CASSNPGPTNYGYTF
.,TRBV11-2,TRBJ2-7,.,TGTGCCAGCAGTACGTTGCGCGAGCAGTACTTC,CASSTLREQYF
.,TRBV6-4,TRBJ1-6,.,TGTGCCAGTTCCTCGGATCCAGGGTCCAATTCACCCCTCCACTTT,CASSSDPGSNSPLHF
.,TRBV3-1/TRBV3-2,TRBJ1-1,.,TGTGCCAGCAGCCCCCTTGGGGGTTGGAACACTGAAGCTTTCTTT,CASSPLGGWNTEAFF
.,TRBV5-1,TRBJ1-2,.,TGCGCCAGCCACAACCCGGGGGCCCCCTATGGCTACACCTTC,CASHNPGAPYGYTF
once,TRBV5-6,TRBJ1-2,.,TGTGCCAGCAGCCCCCCGGGGCAGGTCTATGGCTACACCTTC,CASSPPGQVYGYTF
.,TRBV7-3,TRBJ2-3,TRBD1,TGTGCCAGCAGCCGGGACAGAAGCTCAGATACGCAGTATTTT,CASSRDRSSDTQYF
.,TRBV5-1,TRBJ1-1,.,TGCGCCAGCAGCTTAGAAGGACAGCCGAACACTGAAGCTTTCTTT,CASSLEGQPNTEAFF
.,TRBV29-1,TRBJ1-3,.,TGCAGCGGGGGGGACGGAAACACCATATATTTT,CSGGDGNTIYF
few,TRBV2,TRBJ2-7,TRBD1,TGTGCCAGCAGTGAGGGACAGGCAACCCTCTCCGAGCAGTACTTC,CASSEGQATLSEQYF
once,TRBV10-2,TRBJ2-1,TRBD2,TGCGCCAGCAGAGAATGGCGGGGGGCCACCAATGAGCAGTTCTTC,CASREWRGATNEQFF
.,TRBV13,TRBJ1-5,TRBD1,TGTGCCAGCAGCCTCAGAACAGGGGGCAATCAGCCCCAGCATTTT,CASSLRTGGNQPQHF
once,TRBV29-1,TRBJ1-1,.,TGCAGCGTTGAAGAAACTACCTACACTGAAGCTTTCTTT,CSVEETTYTEAFF
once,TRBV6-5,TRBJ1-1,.,TGTGCCAGCGGGCGCTTGAACACTGAAGCTTTCTTT,CASGRLNTEAFF
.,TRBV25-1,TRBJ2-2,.,TGTGCCAGCAGTGAATATATTCGTGGCGGGGAGCTGTTTTTT,CASSEYIRGGELFF
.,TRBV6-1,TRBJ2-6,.,TGTGCCAGCAGTGAACTGACGGTAGCCTCTGGGGCCAACGTCCTGACTTTC,CASSELTVASGANVLTF
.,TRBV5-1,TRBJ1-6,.,TGCGCCAGCAGCGGAACGACTAATTCACCCCTCCACTTT,CASSGTTNSPLHF
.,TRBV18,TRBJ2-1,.,TGTGCCAGCTCCCAACTCCCGGGACTGGACGTCAATGAGCAGTTCTTC,CASSQLPGLDVNEQFF
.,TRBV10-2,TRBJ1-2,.,TGCGCCAGCAGTGAATCAGCTATCTATGGCTACACCTTC,CASSESAIYGYTF
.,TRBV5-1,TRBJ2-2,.,TGCGCCAGCACCCTGGTGGCAGGCGGGACCGGGGAGCTGTTTTTT,CASTLVAGGTGELFF
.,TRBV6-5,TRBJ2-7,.,TGTGCCAGCAGCCTCCGCAGGAGTCGCTACGAGCAGTACTTC,CASSLRRSRYEQYF
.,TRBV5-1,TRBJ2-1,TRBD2,TGCGCCAGCAGCTACACTAGCGGGAGCAATGAGCAGTTCTTC,CASSYTSGSNEQFF